This T cell receptor beta chain stems from a study of immune evolution from preneoplasia to lung adenocarcinoma (dated by TCRdb to 2020 to 2022). With regard to the full study: HLA loss of heterozygosity was found in approximately 7% of AIS, roughly 16% of MIA and roughly 33% of ADC lesions, and in no AAH lesions. The study profiled immune contexture across lung adenocarcinoma precursors and invasive adenocarcinoma using immune gene expression, TCR sequencing and multiplex immunofluorescence. Resected precursor lesions (AAH, AIS, MIA) and invasive adenocarcinomas were compared with paired morphologically normal lung tissue. Sample size was determined by specimen availability and not by a prior power calculation. The immune data were combined with whole exome sequencing and methylation data from the same cohort of nodules. The overall cohort comprised around 55 patients with pulmonary nodules who underwent surgical resection. A total of under 55 patients contributed TCR sequencing data. According to the study, about 100 samples were used for TCR sequencing. POLYSOLVER was used to infer Class I HLA alleles from exome data, and LOHHLA was used to detect allele-specific HLA loss. What the research found in general, with its limitations: The findings reflected association rather than direct causation, and larger cohorts with long-term follow-up and longitudinal biopsies were considered necessary. All patients were from Japan and China, so applicability to Western populations was uncertain. Normal lung had the highest top T cell clone frequencies, and these frequencies appeared to fall progressively from AAH through AIS, MIA and invasive adenocarcinoma. The highest T cell clonality was observed in KRAS-mutant nodules compared with EGFR-mutant or double wild-type lesions. The highest clonality was observed in normal lung, whereas higher T cell density and diversity but lower clonality appeared to be present in later-stage lesions.

Turning to this clone: Its antigen target is currently unknown. No much larger clonotype is one base removed from it; base qualities were not supplied.

Between the V and J ends, shortened by 3 bases and 7 bases respectively, the junction contains 10 bases. Its CDR3 holds 12 amino acids, cysteine through phenylalanine. The read is trimmed to its CDR3 DNA, 36 bases read in frame from base 1. From the germline V gene (reference sequence), CDR1 is SEHNR and CDR2 is FQNEAQ. TCR beta CDR3 regions were sequenced from DNA using the immunoSEQ hsTCRbeta Kit. The authors' pipeline ran thus. The ImmunoSEQ Analyzer was used to analyse the TCR sequencing data. T cell clonality was calculated on productive rearrangements as 1 minus Pielou's evenness. T cell diversity was measured with the inverse Simpson index on productive templates. T cell density was TCR beta template counts normalized to usable DNA, estimated by amplifying and sequencing housekeeping genes. TCR metrics were compared across histologic stages using two-sided Kruskal-Wallis tests. Drawn from immuneACCESS, this table holds only the in-frame rearrangements with V and J called that TCRdb kept. Clones are partly lost; checked studies trace under half to an unresolved V gene and leave the rest unexplained. V and J calls and clone size are given by that table; D and trimming were obtained from the DNA. Across this sample there are about 6,400 clones, with approximately 79% seen only once. About 2.9% of the sample lies in the top ten.

Between the mid-2010s and the late 2010s, the patients underwent resection in either Japan or China. Two lung cancer pathologists independently reviewed H&E slides to confirm the histologic diagnosis of every case. For nucleic acid extraction, premalignant or tumor cells were enriched by macro-dissection following pathologic assessment. DNA was isolated from FFPE tissue using the AllPrep DNA/RNA FFPE Kit. The chain joins TRBV7-9 to TRBJ2-7; no D segment can be confidently identified. Sequenced material: FFPE minimally invasive lung adenocarcinoma tissue. According to the study, the label for this sample's cell subset or site signals: micro-invasive lung adenocarcinoma (MIA). The receptor's source is a person aged 60-79 years with lung adenocarcinoma. The CDR3 region has the sequence CASSFGPQEQYF. The DNA sequence reads TGTGCCAGCAGCTTTGGGCCGCAGGAGCAGTACTTC.